The 30 T cell receptor beta chains given below trace back to one sample, sequenced in a study of CD8 T cells in ankylosing spondylitis. TCRdb analysed the 5' RACE reads with MiXCR anew, one entry per CDR3 protein. In the table there are 150,000 to 200,000 distinct CDR3 sequences, under 15% of which are singletons. Sequenced: blood, either unsorted or a sorted T cell fraction (not recorded which). These receptors all come from a female donor with ankylosing spondylitis or in good health (not recorded which).

This clonotype was seen a handful of times. CDR3 DNA: TGTGCCTGGAGCAGGGGGCGGACTGAAGCTTTCTTT. As protein: CAWSRGRTEAFF. The chain uses TRBV30 and TRBJ1-1; 8 nucleotides agree with TRBD1. Germline V gene lookup returns CDR1 GTSNPN and CDR2 SVGIG (reference sequence). There are 12 residues in the CDR3. V dropped 3 bases and J dropped 5; count of bases not matched to a gene: 2.

This clonotype was picked up many times. The chain recombines TRBV7-6 with TRBJ2-1; D gene unclear. Deletions cut 4 bases from V and 5 bases from J, with 9 bases between. Germline-derived CDR1 and CDR2 are SGHVS and FNYEAQ. The CDR3 totals 13 residues. In DNA, the CDR3 is TGTGCCAGCAGCTCCCGCGGTAACAATGAGCAGTTCTTC. It encodes CASSSRGNNEQFF. Variable domain in full (rest from reference TRBV7-6 and TRBJ2-1): GAGVSQSPRYKVTKRGQDVALRCDPISGHVSLYWYRQALGQGPEFLTYFNYEAQQDKSGLPNDRFSAERPEGSISTLTIQRTEQRDSAMYRCASSSRGNNEQFFGPGTRLTVL.

This clonotype was counted ten times or more. This sequence joins TRBV19 and TRBJ1-3, with D uncertain. The CDR3 runs to 15 residues. Germline V gene sequence: CDR1 LNHDA, CDR2 SQIVND (reference sequence). The germline V and J ends were trimmed by 3 bases and 0 bases, with 9 bases remaining between them. The CDR3 DNA follows: TGTGCCAGTAGTATGAGTGGGGACTCTGGAAACACCATATATTTT. Amino acids: CASSMSGDSGNTIYF.

The table lists this clonotype with many counts. The gene calls are TRBV27 and TRBJ2-1; 14 bases align to TRBD2. Looked up from germline, CDR1 is MNHEY and CDR2 is SMNVEV (reference sequence). The V segment lost 4 bases and the J segment 9 bases; nucleotides outside the gene matches: 11. The length of the CDR3 is 17 residues. CDR3 coding DNA: TGTGCCAGCAGTTCCGAGACTAGCGGGAGGGCCAGCAGTGAGCAGTTCTTC. It encodes CASSSETSGRASSEQFF.

This clonotype was found a few times. The chain recombines TRBV12-3 or TRBV12-4 with TRBJ2-7; 9 bases line up with TRBD1. With 7 bases clipped from V and 4 bases from J, the junction kept 11 bases outside the gene matches. The CDR3 has 15 residues. CDR3 nucleotides: TGTGCCAGCACCCTCGCCCAGGGACAGGGTTACGAGCAGTACTTC. This translates into CASTLAQGQGYEQYF.

This clonotype was detected many times. The chain links TRBV5-5 to TRBJ2-3; a weak D match, TRBD1 (7 bases). The CDR3 is 12 amino acids. V was cut by 4 bases and J by 9 bases, with 12 bases left in between. Per germline, CDR1 SGHKS and CDR2 YYEKEE (reference sequence). The CDR3 coding sequence is TGTGCCAGCAGCCAGGGGGGTGAGACGCAGTATTTT. Amino acid sequence: CASSQGGETQYF.

J is TRBJ2-2 and V is TRBV24-1; D is unclear. The germline V and J ends were trimmed by 0 bases and 9 bases, with 7 bases remaining between them. The CDR3 sequence is 13 residues long. CDR1 and CDR2 (germline): KGHDR, SFDVKD. This chain's CDR3 is CATSDLSGRELFF. The CDR3 DNA reads TGTGCCACCAGTGATTTGAGTGGCCGGGAGCTGTTTTTT.

This clonotype came up many times. The CDR3 region has the DNA TGCGCCAGCAGCCCACTGGGACAGAACACTGAAGCTTTCTTT. Protein product: CASSPLGQNTEAFF. The V and J genes are TRBV5-1 and TRBJ1-1, with D possibly being TRBD1 (6 bases). CDR1 and CDR2 (germline): SGHRS, YFSETQ. The CDR3 is 14 amino acids. V lost 4 bases and J lost 1, with 11 bases in between.

This clonotype was observed a few times. The chain carries TRBV7-2 and TRBJ2-1; D gene ambiguous. The CDR3 is 15 residues long. The V gene lost 1 base and the J gene lost 4 bases, with 11 bases spanning the gap. Germline V lookup: CDR1 SGHTA, CDR2 FQGNSA. The CDR3 DNA reads as TGTGCCAGCAGCTTAGAAGGCGGAGCATACAATGAGCAGTTCTTC. As protein: CASSLEGGAYNEQFF.

This clonotype occurred many times. The chain has TRBV5-6 and TRBJ1-2; TRBD1 agrees at 8 bases. This CDR3 has 14 amino acids. Germline V gives CDR1 SGHDT, CDR2 YYEEEE. V trimming: 5 bases; J trimming: 2 bases; junction bases outside the gene matches: 5. The CDR3, as DNA: TGTGCCAGCAGTCACGACAGGGGAAACTATGGCTACACCTTC. Protein sequence: CASSHDRGNYGYTF. Filled out from reference TRBV5-6 and TRBJ1-2, the complete variable domain reads DAGVTQSPTHLIKTRGQQVTLRCSPKSGHDTVSWYQQALGQGPQFIFQYYEEEERQRGNFPDRFSGHQFPNYSSELNVNALLLGDSALYLCASSHDRGNYGYTFGSGTRLTVV.

In its sample, this clonotype was seen many times. The chain employs TRBV5-1 and TRBJ2-3; D is tentatively TRBD1 or TRBD2 (6 bases each). Germline-derived CDR1 and CDR2 are SGHRS and YFSETQ. The CDR3 is 13 amino acids. Trimming stripped 1 base from V and 5 bases from J, with 8 bases between. CDR3 nucleotide sequence: TGCGCCAGCAGCTTGCGGGGGCGAGATACGCAGTATTTT. It specifies CASSLRGRDTQYF. The full variable domain, in which reference TRBV5-1 and TRBJ2-3 provide the parts outside the CDR3, is KAGVTQTPRYLIKTRGQQVTLSCSPISGHRSVSWYQQTPGQGLQFLFEYFSETQRNKGNFPGRFSGRQFSNSRSEMNVSTLELGDSALYLCASSLRGRDTQYFGPGTRLTVL.

This clonotype occurred many times. The chain employs TRBV5-1 and TRBJ2-4, with 7 bases lining up with TRBD2. Trimming took 0 bases from V and 1 from J; bases not matched to a gene: 7. The germline CDR1 and CDR2 sequences are SGHRS and YFSETQ. This CDR3 comprises 17 residues. CDR3 in amino acids: CASSLAPSGEAKNIQYF. Written as DNA, the CDR3 is TGCGCCAGCAGCTTGGCCCCTAGCGGAGAGGCCAAAAACATTCAGTACTTC. The full variable domain, rest sourced from reference TRBV5-1 and TRBJ2-4, is KAGVTQTPRYLIKTRGQQVTLSCSPISGHRSVSWYQQTPGQGLQFLFEYFSETQRNKGNFPGRFSGRQFSNSRSEMNVSTLELGDSALYLCASSLAPSGEAKNIQYFGAGTRLSVL.

This clonotype was found a few times. This chain joins TRBV7-2 and TRBJ2-5, with TRBD2 as a possible D gene (6 bases). This CDR3 is 14 amino acids long. The ends were cut back, 1 base at V and 5 bases at J, with 11 bases in the middle. Germline lookup yields CDR1 SGHTA and CDR2 FQGNSA. CDR3 sequence reads: CASSLDGRGETQYF. DNA of the CDR3: TGTGCCAGCAGCTTAGACGGCCGGGGGGAGACCCAGTACTTC. Full variable domain (missing parts from reference TRBV7-2 and TRBJ2-5): GAGVSQSPSNKVTEKGKDVELRCDPISGHTALYWYRQSLGQGLEFLIYFQGNSAPDKSGLPSDRFSAERTGGSVSTLTIQRTQQEDSAVYLCASSLDGRGETQYFGPGTRLLVL.

This clonotype was counted ten times or more. V gene TRBV7-2 combines with J gene TRBJ2-7, with D possibly matching TRBD2 (5 bases). In germline, CDR1 is SGHTA, CDR2 FQGNSA. V gave up 0 bases and J gave up 4 bases, with 13 bases separating them. CDR3 length: 15 amino acids. For the CDR3, the DNA is TGTGCCAGCAGCTTAGCGTCGGACTCTGGGTACGAGCAGTACTTC. This translates into CASSLASDSGYEQYF.

This clonotype was seen more than once but under ten times. This could be a read error, since a much larger clone is one nucleotide away. The rearrangement uses TRBV29-1 and TRBJ2-5; 8 nucleotides agree with TRBD2. The CDR3 runs to 14 residues. Trimming took 4 bases from V and 5 from J; bases not matched to a gene: 9. The germline CDR1 and CDR2 sequences are SQVTM and ANQGSEA. The CDR3 DNA sequence: TGCAGCGTTGCCCCCAGCGGGAGTTGGGAGACCCAGTACTTC. Amino acid sequence: CSVAPSGSWETQYF.

This clonotype has a count of ten or more. The CDR3 nucleotides read TGTGCCAGCAGCGCTAGGGGGACAAATCCCACCCTCTCCTACGAGCAGTACTTC. Residues: CASSARGTNPTLSYEQYF. The rearrangement uses TRBV11-2 and TRBJ2-7; maybe TRBD1 (6 bases). Germline V lookup: CDR1 SGHAT, CDR2 FQNNGV. The CDR3 is 18 residues long. V was clipped by 5 bases and J by 0 bases, with 23 bases between them.

The V call is TRBV12-3 or TRBV12-4, the J call TRBJ2-7; TRBD1 is a possible D gene (6 bases). This CDR3 has 14 residues. The ends were cut back, 3 bases at V and 7 bases at J, with 16 bases in the middle. CDR3 bases: TGTGCCAGCAGTTTGCAGGGGTCCTTCGGAGAGCAGTACTTC. Amino acid sequence: CASSLQGSFGEQYF.

In its sample, this clonotype was seen many times. DNA for the CDR3: TGTGCCAGCAGCTCAGTCGGGGCGGGAGCATCCTACAATGAGCAGTTCTTC. As protein: CASSSVGAGASYNEQFF. The rearrangement joins TRBV7-9 to TRBJ2-1; TRBD2 agrees at 7 bases. CDR1 is SEHNR, CDR2 FQNEAQ, per germline (reference sequence). The CDR3 is 17 residues long. V lost 4 bases and J lost 1; bases outside the gene matches: 10.

This clonotype was seen at least ten times. V gene TRBV12-3 or TRBV12-4 combines with J gene TRBJ1-5; D is undetermined. The CDR3 covers 14 residues. Trimming cost V 5 bases and J 5 bases, with 13 bases left between them. The CDR3 DNA sequence: TGTGCCAGCAGTCCCTTCGAAGAACATCAGCCCCAGCATTTT. Residues: CASSPFEEHQPQHF.

This clonotype was counted at least ten times. This chain links TRBV20-1 with TRBJ1-2, with a possible D match to TRBD1 (6 bases). This CDR3 spans 14 amino acids. Germline assignment: CDR1 DFQATT and CDR2 SNEGSKA (reference sequence). Trimming shortened V by 0 bases and J by 5 bases, and 13 bases separated the two germline ends. The CDR3 sequence: CSARDQGHLYGYTF. The CDR3 DNA reads TGCAGTGCTAGAGATCAGGGGCATCTTTATGGCTACACCTTC.

As regards this clonotype: It may be a read error: a sequence one base away is much more abundant. The rearrangement joins TRBV19 to TRBJ1-1; D may be TRBD1 (5 bases). The CDR3 totals 13 residues. Germline V CDR1 and CDR2: LNHDA, SQIVND (reference sequence). V shed 7 bases and J shed 8 bases, with 17 bases lying between them. CDR3 bases: TGTGCCAGTACCGCACGGGGGGTTATCGAAGCTTTCTTT. It encodes CASTARGVIEAFF.

There are many counts of this clonotype. The genes are TRBV9 and TRBJ1-1; TRBD1 might be the D (6 bases). Trimming stripped 3 bases from V and 1 base from J, with 19 bases between. CDR3 size: 17 residues. Germline CDR1 SGDLS, CDR2 YYNGEE. CDR3 amino acids: CASSAQQGWVRNTEAFF. CDR3 sequence (DNA): TGTGCCAGCAGCGCACAACAGGGCTGGGTACGGAACACTGAAGCTTTCTTT.

This clonotype has at least ten counts. The chain combines TRBV7-8 with TRBJ2-2; D gene unclear. Germline V gene lookup returns CDR1 SGHVS and CDR2 FQNEAQ. Trimming left V 8 bases short and J 8 bases short, with 0 bases between. The length of the CDR3 is 8 residues. Here the CDR3 reads CASGELFF. The CDR3 DNA reads TGTGCCAGCGGGGAGCTGTTTTTT.

Remarks on this clonotype: A much bigger clone sits one base away, suggesting this may be a read error. The chain employs TRBV7-2 and TRBJ2-5; the D gene is possibly TRBD1 (6 bases). The V gene's germline CDR1 is SGHTA and CDR2 FQGNSA. This CDR3 is 17 amino acids long. The CDR3 nucleotides are TGTGCCAGCAGCACGCCCCGGGACAACCGGTACCAAGAGACCCGGTACTTC. Encoded protein: CASSTPRDNRYQETRYF. The whole variable domain, remainder taken from reference TRBV7-2 and TRBJ2-5, is GAGVSQSPSNKVTEKGKDVELRCDPISGHTALYWYRQSLGQGLEFLIYFQGNSAPDKSGLPSDRFSAERTGGSVSTLTIQRTQQEDSAVYLCASSTPRDNRYQETRYFGPGTRLLVL.

The table lists this clonotype with many counts. The rearrangement joins TRBV3-1 to TRBJ2-3; 9 nucleotides agree with TRBD2. Germline V gene sequence: CDR1 LGHDT, CDR2 YNNKEL (reference sequence). This CDR3 has 16 residues. The V and J ends lost 4 bases and 6 bases, in that order; junction bases with no gene match: 11. This CDR3 is CASSPVTSGHIDTQYF. The CDR3 bases are TGTGCCAGCAGCCCGGTCACTAGCGGGCACATCGATACGCAGTATTTT.

This clonotype was detected ten times or more. The chain joins TRBV29-1 to TRBJ2-2; D is uncertain. Germline lookup yields CDR1 SQVTM and CDR2 ANQGSEA. V was trimmed by 5 bases and J by 2 bases, leaving 15 bases between them. The CDR3 consists of 15 residues. The CDR3 region has the DNA TGCAGCGTTTCAGGCTCAGACTTCAACACCGGGGAGCTGTTTTTT. Amino acids: CSVSGSDFNTGELFF.

A few counts support this clonotype. The rearrangement links TRBV19 to TRBJ2-7; D might be TRBD1 (6 bases). CDR1 is LNHDA, CDR2 SQIVND, per germline (reference sequence). This CDR3 comprises 15 residues. V dropped 9 bases and J dropped 4 bases, with 22 bases sitting between them. As DNA, the CDR3 is TGTGCCAGCCGGAATCCCGGGACACAATTTTACGAGCAGTACTTC. As protein: CASRNPGTQFYEQYF.

This CDR3 reads CASSPSTRVEQFF. CDR3 nucleotide sequence: TGTGCCAGCTCACCATCGACCAGGGTCGAGCAGTTCTTC. The chain couples TRBV18 to TRBJ2-1; maybe TRBD1 (5 bases). Germline V gene sequence: CDR1 KGHSH, CDR2 LQKENI. Trimming took off 2 bases at V and 10 bases at J, with 12 bases between the two ends. The CDR3 contains 13 residues.

This clonotype has ten or more counts. The J gene is TRBJ2-7, the V gene TRBV4-1, with 12 bases lining up with TRBD2. The CDR3 is 16 amino acids. J was trimmed by 3 bases and V by 0 bases; bases with no gene match: 3. The germline V gene has CDR1 MGHRA and CDR2 YSYEKL. In DNA, the CDR3 is TGCGCCAGCAGCCAAGATGGGACTAGCGGGCTCTACGAGCAGTACTTC. Protein: CASSQDGTSGLYEQYF.

This chain connects TRBV7-6 to TRBJ2-1; 10 nucleotides match TRBD2. V trimming: 6 bases; J trimming: 1 base; junction bases outside the gene matches: 3. CDR3 length: 15 amino acids. CDR1 and CDR2 (germline): SGHVS, FNYEAQ. As DNA, the CDR3 is TGTGCCAGCAGATCACTAGCGGGGTCCTACAATGAGCAGTTCTTC. Protein product: CASRSLAGSYNEQFF.